A single T cell receptor (beta chain) is shown here with its context. No antigen is known for it. The sample holds no much larger clone one base away, and base qualities are not on file. This entry is derived from a study of control samples from healthy donors and cancer patients (dated by TCRdb to about 2020). Library preparation used the immunoSEQ multiplex PCR assay. The clones in this table, taken by TCRdb from immuneACCESS, are in-frame only. Not every clone is retained; where verified, under half of the shortfall comes from an unresolved V gene, and the cause of the rest is unknown. Counted in this sample were some 82,000 clones; 87% of them appeared once. More than 15% of the sample is held by the ten biggest clonotypes. CDR1 and CDR2, looked up from the germline V gene, are KGHSH and LQKENI. V lost 2 bases and J lost 10 bases; the stretch between them is 18 bases long. There are 15 amino acids in the CDR3, from cysteine to phenylalanine inclusive. Only the CDR3 part of the read is kept: 45 bases, read in frame from the first base.

The chain is assembled from TRBV18 and TRBJ2-1; there is no confident call for the D gene. Source material: blood. The source of this sequence is a man aged 50 or older in good health. The nucleotides read TGTGCCAGCTCACCAATCCCAGCCGCCTCAAGAGAGCAGTTCTTC. Its protein reads: CASSPIPAASREQFF.